This T cell receptor (beta chain) was sequenced for a study of tumor-infiltrating lymphocytes in primary liver carcinoma. Study-level information: Patients included men and women of 30 to 69 years.

Synthesis of TCR beta cDNA was carried out from about 540 ng total RNA with a constant-region primer. Employing slightly modified ARM-PCR, three nested multiplex PCR rounds were run, and these gave rise to the TCR beta libraries. A C-beta reverse primer was combined with TRBV1-TRBV30 forward primers in the first two PCR rounds, and each round had approximately 10 cycles. One entry per CDR3 protein results from TCRdb running MiXCR on the multiplex PCR reads. Of fewer than 85,000 distinct CDR3 sequences listed, roughly 69% were seen once; the top ten hold less than 30%. CDR1 and CDR2 from the germline V gene are SGHAT and FQNNGV. This CDR3 is 15 amino acids long. A note on this clonotype: Its antigen remains unknown. One end of the junction varies from germline; a read error may be responsible.

The study's findings and limits: Relative to blood, tumors carried a significantly larger fraction of the repertoire in their top 250 clones (p = 0.039).

The tissue used was unsorted bulk material of about 19-31 mg. RNA and DNA were co-extracted from it with the AllPrep DNA/RNA mini kit. The material sequenced was tumor-adjacent normal liver tissue. The TCR originated in a man in his forties with primary liver carcinoma and hepatitis B virus infection. This chain connects TRBV11-2 to TRBJ2-7, with D tentatively TRBD2 (5 bases). CDR3 nucleotides: TGTGTCAGCAGCCTAGAGTCCGGGGTCTCTGGCGAGCAGTACTTC. The encoded protein is CVSSLESGVSGEQYF.